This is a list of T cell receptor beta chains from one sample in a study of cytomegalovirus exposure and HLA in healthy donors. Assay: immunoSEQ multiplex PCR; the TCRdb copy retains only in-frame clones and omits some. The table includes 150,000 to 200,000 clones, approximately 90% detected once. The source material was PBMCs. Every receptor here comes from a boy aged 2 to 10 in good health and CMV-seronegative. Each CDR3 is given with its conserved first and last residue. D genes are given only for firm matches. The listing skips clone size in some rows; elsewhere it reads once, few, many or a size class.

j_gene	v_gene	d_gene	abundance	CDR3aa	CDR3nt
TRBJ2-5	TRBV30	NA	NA	CAWSPLSSEGTQYF	TGTGCCTGGAGCCCGCTGTCTAGCGAAGGGACCCAGTACTTC
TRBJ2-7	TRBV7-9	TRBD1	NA	CASSLGGQGSYEQYF	TGTGCCAGCAGTTTGGGAGGACAGGGGTCCTACGAGCAGTACTTC
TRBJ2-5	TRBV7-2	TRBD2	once	CASSLSGSGGETQYF	TGTGCCAGCAGCTTATCTGGTAGCGGGGGGGAGACCCAGTACTTC
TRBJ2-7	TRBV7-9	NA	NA	CSSSLALIWGDEQYF	TGTTCCAGCAGCTTAGCCCTGATTTGGGGCGACGAGCAGTACTTC
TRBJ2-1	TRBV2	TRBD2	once	CASSNSGSYNEQFF	TGTGCCAGCAGTAATAGCGGGAGCTACAATGAGCAGTTCTTC
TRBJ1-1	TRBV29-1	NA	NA	CSVDRGPNTEAFF	TGCAGCGTTGACAGGGGACCGAACACTGAAGCTTTCTTT
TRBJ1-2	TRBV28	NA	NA	CASSSQGIYTF	TGTGCCAGCAGTTCGCAGGGCATATACACCTTC
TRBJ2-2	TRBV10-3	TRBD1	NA	CASNGDRGVSNTGELFF	TGTGCCAGCAACGGGGACAGGGGAGTTTCAAACACCGGGGAGCTGTTTTTT
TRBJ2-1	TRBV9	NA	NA	CASSVSGLGGNEQFF	TGTGCCAGCAGCGTATCAGGACTAGGGGGCAATGAGCAGTTCTTC
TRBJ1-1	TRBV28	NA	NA	CASSFRLTEAFF	TGTGCCAGCAGTTTTAGACTAACTGAAGCTTTCTTT
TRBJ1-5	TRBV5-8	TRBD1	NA	CASSLWTGTRNQPQHF	TGTGCCAGCAGCTTATGGACAGGAACTCGCAATCAGCCCCAGCATTTT
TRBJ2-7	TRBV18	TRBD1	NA	CASSPQGALSYEQYF	TGTGCCAGCTCACCACAGGGGGCGTTGAGTTACGAGCAGTACTTC
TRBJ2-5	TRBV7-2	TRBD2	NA	CASSPGAGSGRGETQYF	TGTGCCAGCAGCCCGGGAGCGGGCAGCGGGAGAGGGGAGACCCAGTACTTC
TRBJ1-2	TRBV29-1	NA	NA	CSVDSWAGAGYTF	TGCAGCGTTGACTCTTGGGCAGGCGCTGGCTACACCTTC
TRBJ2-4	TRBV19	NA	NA	CASSGWDLAKNIQYF	TGTGCCAGTAGCGGGTGGGACTTAGCCAAAAACATTCAGTACTTC
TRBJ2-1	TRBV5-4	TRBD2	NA	CASSPTSGLYNEQFF	TGTGCCAGCAGCCCTACTAGCGGGCTCTACAATGAGCAGTTCTTC